These T cell receptor beta chains were read from a single sample in a study of shared clonotypes between healthy human individuals. This table comes from immunoSEQ multiplex PCR, and its TCRdb copy is limited to in-frame clones, with some not included. The sample records roughly 2 million clones, about 95% being singletons. The sequenced material came from naive CD8+ T cells sorted from blood. These receptors all stem from a man aged 18 to 30 in good health. Both conserved end residues are part of each CDR3. The D gene is left open where the match is weak. The listing skips clone size in some rows; elsewhere it reads once, few, many or a size class.

>-|TRBV10-2|TRBJ2-7|-
TGCGCCAGCAGTGAAGACGGCTACGAGCAGTACTTC
CASSEDGYEQYF
>-|TRBV30|TRBJ2-3|-
TGTGCCTGGAGTTTCGCTTTAAGCACAGATACGCAGTATTTT
CAWSFALSTDTQYF
>-|TRBV27|TRBJ1-1|-
TGTGCCAGCAGTCCCGGGTGGAACACTGAAGCTTTCTTT
CASSPGWNTEAFF
>TRBD1|TRBV9|TRBJ2-1|-
TGTGCCAGCAGCGTAGACGGACAGGGTTACAATGAGCAGTTCTTC
CASSVDGQGYNEQFF
>TRBD1|TRBV5-1|TRBJ2-7|-
TGCGCCAGCAAAGAGGGACAGGGTGCCGAGCAGTACTTC
CASKEGQGAEQYF
>-|TRBV6-1|TRBJ1-1|-
TGTGCCAGCAGTGCGGGACACCCGAACACTGAAGCTTTCTTT
CASSAGHPNTEAFF
>-|TRBV2|TRBJ2-7|-
TGTGCCAGCAGTGAGTTGGGAGAGGGGACCTACGAGCAGTACTTC
CASSELGEGTYEQYF
>-|TRBV4-3|TRBJ2-2|once
TGCGCCAGCAGCCAAGATCCGGGTGCCGGGGAGCTGTTTTTT
CASSQDPGAGELFF
>-|TRBV7-6|TRBJ2-7|-
TGTGCCAGCAGCTTTGGGGACTCCTACGAGCAGTACTTC
CASSFGDSYEQYF
>-|TRBV13|TRBJ2-7|-
TGTGCCAGCAGCTTAGGCCCTGCAGACTACGAGCAGTACTTC
CASSLGPADYEQYF
>TRBD2|TRBV18|TRBJ2-7|-
TGTGCCAGCTCACCACGGGACTACGACTACGAGCAGTACTTC
CASSPRDYDYEQYF
>TRBD1|TRBV29-1|TRBJ2-7|-
TGCAGCGTTGAAGACGCCCAGACAGGGAGCTCCTACGAGCAGTACTTC
CSVEDAQTGSSYEQYF
>-|TRBV7-9|TRBJ1-6|-
TGTGCCAGCAGCCCCCGTGAGATAGGTTCACCCCTCCACTTT
CASSPREIGSPLHF
>-|TRBV28|TRBJ2-7|-
TGTGCCAGCAGTCCGCGATCAAAGAGCTCCTACGAGCAGTACTTC
CASSPRSKSSYEQYF
>TRBD1|TRBV5-6|TRBJ1-6|-
TGTGCCAGCAGCTGGACAGGGGTGGGATCACCCCTCCACTTT
CASSWTGVGSPLHF
>-|TRBV10-1|TRBJ1-4|-
TGCGCCAGCCGGGGGCGGAATGAAAAACTGTTTTTT
CASRGRNEKLFF
>-|TRBV29-1|TRBJ1-5|once
TGCAGCGCCTCGATCGGGGACAAAGCCCAGCATTTT
CSASIGDKAQHF
>-|TRBV29-1|TRBJ1-2|-
TGCAGCGTTTGGACAGAACAGGGCTATGGCTACACCTTC
CSVWTEQGYGYTF
>-|TRBV5-1|TRBJ2-7|-
TGCGCCAGCAGCTCGAACACAGGGCACTCCTACGAGCAGTACTTC
CASSSNTGHSYEQYF
>-|TRBV7-9|TRBJ2-1|-
TGTGCCAGCAGCTTACCATCGAGGAATGAGCAGTTCTTC
CASSLPSRNEQFF
>TRBD2|TRBV5-1|TRBJ2-5|once
TGCGCCAGCAGCTTGGTAGGGCAGGGAGGGTTCTTTGAGACCCAGTACTTC
CASSLVGQGGFFETQYF
>TRBD1|TRBV9|TRBJ2-1|-
TGTGCCAGCAGCGTAGGCGTGACAGGGGTAATTGAGCAGTTCTTC
CASSVGVTGVIEQFF
>-|TRBV7-9|TRBJ2-5|-
TGTGCCAGCAGCTTAGATGGGACGGTCAAACAAGAGACCCAGTACTTC
CASSLDGTVKQETQYF
>TRBD1|TRBV30|TRBJ1-1|once
TGTGCCTGGAGTGTGACAGGGGGCAGGGGTGAAGCTTTCTTT
CAWSVTGGRGEAFF
>-|TRBV9|TRBJ1-2|-
TGTGCCAGCAGCGTAGAAGGTCGATTGCGCTATGGCTACACCTTC
CASSVEGRLRYGYTF
>TRBD2|TRBV5-6|TRBJ2-5|once
TGTGCCAGCAGCTTGACTAGCGGGAGTGGTGAGACCCAGTACTTC
CASSLTSGSGETQYF
>-|TRBV5-1|TRBJ1-4|-
TGCGCCAGCAGCACGAGACCGATACTTAATGAAAAACTGTTTTTT
CASSTRPILNEKLFF
>-|TRBV7-9|TRBJ2-1|-
TGTGCCAGCAGCTTAAGTCTCGGAGGCCCCGGGAACAATGAGCAGTTCTTC
CASSLSLGGPGNNEQFF
>-|TRBV4-3|TRBJ2-3|-
TGCGCCAGCAGCGAGGACTTCACAGATACGCAGTATTTT
CASSEDFTDTQYF
>-|TRBV7-9|TRBJ2-5|-
TGTGCCAGCAGCTTAGTGAACCAAGAGACCCAGTACTTC
CASSLVNQETQYF
>-|TRBV15|TRBJ1-4|-
TGTGCCACCAGCAGAGGTACCGTGGGGGAAAAACTGTTTTTT
CATSRGTVGEKLFF
>TRBD1|TRBV19|TRBJ1-6|-
TGTGCCAGTAGTCCTTGGGACAGGGGAGATTCACCCCTCCACTTT
CASSPWDRGDSPLHF
>TRBD2|TRBV4-1|TRBJ2-7|-
TGCGCCAGCAGCCAACAGAGGACTAGCGGGGGAGGGAGCTCCTACGAGCAGTACTTC
CASSQQRTSGGGSSYEQYF
>TRBD1|TRBV7-8|TRBJ1-5|-
TGTGCCAGCAGATCCGGGACAGGGGGCGGTCAGCCCCAGCATTTT
CASRSGTGGGQPQHF
>-|TRBV9|TRBJ1-2|-
TGTGCCAGCAGCGTGGGGGATCTGGGCTATGGCTACACCTTC
CASSVGDLGYGYTF
>-|TRBV6-5|TRBJ2-7|-
TGTGCCAGCCAAAACGGGGAGTCCTACGAGCAGTACTTC
CASQNGESYEQYF
>-|TRBV27|TRBJ2-7|-
TGTGCCAGCAGTCCCCAAACAGGTGGCGAGCAGTACTTC
CASSPQTGGEQYF
>-|TRBV2|TRBJ1-2|-
TGTGCCAGCAGTTTATTACAGGGATACTATGGCTACACCTTC
CASSLLQGYYGYTF
>TRBD2|TRBV4-1|TRBJ2-7|-
TGCGCCAGCAGCCAACTTCTAGCGGGGCGGTACGAGCAGTACTTC
CASSQLLAGRYEQYF
>TRBD2|TRBV28|TRBJ2-7|-
TGTGCCAGCAGTTTAAGGGTAGCGGGGCACTACGAGCAGTACTTC
CASSLRVAGHYEQYF
>TRBD1|TRBV10-3|TRBJ2-2|-
TGTGCCATCAGTGATGGACAGGGCACCGGGGAGCTGTTTTTT
CAISDGQGTGELFF
>TRBD2|TRBV7-9|TRBJ2-5|-
TGTGCCAGCAGAGAAGGACTAGCGGGAGGAGGAAGAGAGACCCAGTACTTC
CASREGLAGGGRETQYF
>-|TRBV6-1|TRBJ2-3|-
TGTGCCGTCAGGGCGGTCACAGATACGCAGTATTTT
CAVRAVTDTQYF
>-|TRBV6-5|TRBJ1-5|-
TGTGCCAGCAGTGACTGGAATCAGCCCCAGCATTTT
CASSDWNQPQHF
>-|TRBV5-4|TRBJ2-2|once
TGTGCCAGCAGCTTTGCGTTGGGGAGAGGGACAATCGGGGAGCTGTTTTTT
CASSFALGRGTIGELFF
>TRBD1|TRBV27|TRBJ1-4|-
TGTGCCAGCAGTTTCGTACAGGGGGGAGAAAAACTGTTTTTT
CASSFVQGGEKLFF
>-|TRBV5-4|TRBJ2-4|-
TGTGCCAGCAGCTTGTGGGAGGCCAAAAACATTCAGTACTTC
CASSLWEAKNIQYF
>TRBD2|TRBV11-2|TRBJ2-7|-
TGTGCCAGCAGCCTTAGCGGGAGTCCCCATTACGAGCAGTACTTC
CASSLSGSPHYEQYF
>-|TRBV7-9|TRBJ1-1|-
TGTGCCAGCAGCTTGGTGACGACTGAAGCTTTCTTT
CASSLVTTEAFF
>-|TRBV21-1|TRBJ1-2|-
TGTGCCAGCAGCAAATGCGGGGACAGGGGGCCCTCACCAGACTATGGCTACACCTTC
CASSKCGDRGPSPDYGYTF
>-|TRBV13|TRBJ2-7|once
TGTGCCAGCAGCTTTTGGGGGGGGCCCGAGCAGTACTTC
CASSFWGGPEQYF
>TRBD1|TRBV14|TRBJ2-7|-
TGTGCCAGCAGCCAAGAAAGGGGGCACGAGCAGTACTTC
CASSQERGHEQYF
>-|TRBV4-1|TRBJ2-7|few
TGCGCCAGCAGCCAAGGGACCATTTCCTACGAGCAGTACTTC
CASSQGTISYEQYF
>TRBD2|TRBV5-6|TRBJ2-5|-
TGTGCCAGCAGTCCGCGTCACGGGGGGGAGACCCAGTACTTC
CASSPRHGGETQYF